This T cell receptor beta chain was identified in a study of CD8+ T cells in alopecia areata (dated by TCRdb to 2017 to 2018). A note on the overall study: The treated patients took part in an open-label pilot trial in which moderate-to-severe alopecia areata was treated with oral tofacitinib at 5 to 10 mg twice daily. Patients stayed on tofacitinib for 6 to 18 months and then had 6 months of follow-up off drug so that delayed response and recurrence could be assessed. Disease severity in treated patients was measured with the SALT score, which quantifies the percentage of affected scalp surface area. High-throughput TCRbeta sequencing was used to examine T cell clonal expansion in alopecia areata in both the C3H/HeJ mouse model and human patients. In humans, TCRbeta sequencing was performed on scalp tissue and on sorted CD4+ and CD8+ peripheral blood T cells from healthy controls and from patients with patchy or totalis/universalis alopecia areata. Patients on tofacitinib were biopsied at baseline and after 4 and 24 weeks of treatment, and several of the patients also had a later scalp biopsy. Clonality in the scalp was compared among normal scalp (n=4), patchy alopecia areata scalp (n=8), and alopecia totalis/universalis scalp (n=8). RNA came from the PAXgene miRNA kit for fixed scalp, the miRNeasy kit for PBMCs, and the RNeasy kit for mouse skin. TCRbeta CDR3 regions were amplified by immunoSEQ multiplex PCR with 35 Vbeta forward and 13 Jbeta reverse primers. The research as a whole found: Compared with mice, TCR sequences shared between patients were less clear, possibly partly because of HLA diversity across the patient population. Higher clonality and more expanded CD8+ clones were observed in lesional scalp than in normal scalp, particularly in alopecia totalis/universalis, a finding suggestive of antigenic drive. Scalp clonality and the number of expanded CD8+ clones among the top 100 scalp clones were significantly decreased by tofacitinib. During tofacitinib treatment, many expanded lesional clones remained in scalp and blood, and this persistence may partly explain relapse after treatment is stopped. The treated cohort was small, with a single nonresponder, so links between baseline CD8+ expansion and response need larger studies. Unlike mouse skin, which is dominated by gammadelta T cells, normal human skin has resident alphabeta T cells that are also sequenced, and this complicates analysis of the scalp TCR repertoire.

The treatment or condition label, read with the paper, signifies: oral pan-JAK inhibitor, 5-10 mg twice daily. Peripheral blood and lesional scalp punch biopsies were obtained from patients with alopecia areata. PBMCs were separated by density centrifugation and stained for CD3, CD4 and CD8, after which CD4+ and CD8+ T cells were sorted on a FACSAria. The method behind the library was the immunoSEQ multiplex PCR assay. For TCR sequencing, RNA was extracted from every sample and reverse transcribed into cDNA to serve as template. SuperScript III was used to make first-strand cDNA, primed with a 2:1 mix of oligo-dT and random hexamers. A synthetic immune receptor repertoire was used to measure amplification bias, and any remaining bias was corrected computationally. As for the authors' bioinformatics: After raw reads were preprocessed to remove errors, the CDR3 was defined following IMGT conventions as running from the conserved cysteine to phenylalanine. Clonality was calculated as 1 minus Shannon entropy normalized by log2 of the number of productive unique TCRs. Scalp TCRbeta sequences were cross-referenced with sorted blood CD4 and CD8 repertoires so that the CD4 or CD8 identity of scalp clones could be inferred. Here the immuneACCESS table is served through TCRdb, limited to in-frame sequences with V and J called. Missing clones are a known gap in these copies; in checked studies unresolved V genes cover under half, and the rest lacks a known reason. The DNA gave D and trimming, while V, J and clone size come from that table. This sample holds about 270,000 clones; about 62% were observed only once. The ten largest clones represent 0.9% to 0.95% of the sample.

Reading from cysteine to phenylalanine, the CDR3 counts 13 amino acids. Here the CDR3 DNA is all that survives: 39 bases in frame from base 1. As encoded in the germline V gene (reference sequence), CDR1 is SSHAT while CDR2 is FNYEAQ. A remark on this clone: Its antigen remains undetermined. One junction end disagrees with the germline gene, perhaps due to a read error.

The sample here was CD4+ T cells sorted from blood, taken around week 52, from a patient treated with tofacitinib. The sequence joins TRBV7-7 to TRBJ2-7, with an unclear D gene assignment. The origin of this receptor is a human donor with alopecia areata. The CDR3 region has the sequence CASSSGPSYEQYF. The DNA is as follows: TGTGCTAGCAGCTCCGGTCCTTCCTACGAGCAGTACTTC.